The 7 T cell receptor beta chains below all came from one sample that was sequenced in a study of OX40 agonist ivuxolimab in advanced cancers. TCRdb's table, derived via immunoSEQ multiplex PCR, lists solely in-frame clones and lacks some. This table has about 50,000 clones, roughly 90% appearing once. The material was CD4+ or CD8+ T cells sorted from blood, obtained in a trial of the OX40 agonist ivuxolimab. These receptors all come from an adult with an advanced solid tumor such as melanoma, head and neck, liver or kidney cancer.

The genes are TRBV9 and TRBJ2-5, with 9 bases fitting TRBD2. The germline V gene has CDR1 SGDLS and CDR2 YYNGEE. The CDR3 sequence is 14 residues long. V trimming: 3 bases; J trimming: 11 bases; junction bases outside the gene matches: 11. Here the CDR3 DNA reads TGTGCCAGCAGCGCCCCGGGACTAGCCCATATGCAGTACTTC. Its translation is CASSAPGLAHMQYF.

This clone appeared a single time. One end of the junction fails to match germline, which may point to a read error. V gene TRBV9 combines with J gene TRBJ2-3, with TRBD2 matching over 8 bases. Germline-derived CDR1 and CDR2 are SGDLS and YYNGEE. The CDR3 loop spans 12 amino acids. CDR3 coding DNA: TGTGCCAGCAGCGTAGCGGGACTAGTATTCCATTTT. Its translation is CASSVAGLVFHF.

J is TRBJ2-5 and V is TRBV6-5, with 9 bases that match TRBD2. V was clipped by 8 bases and J by 1 base; unmatched bases: 5. This CDR3 has 14 amino acids. Germline lookup yields CDR1 MNHEY and CDR2 SVGAGI. CDR3 DNA: TGTGCCAGCGCACTAGCGGGCGCCCAAGAGACCCAGTACTTC. Translated, it gives CASALAGAQETQYF.

The chain is built from TRBV5-1 and TRBJ2-1; D possibly matches TRBD1 or TRBD2 (6 bases each). This CDR3 contains 15 residues. Between the trimmed V and J ends, which lost 4 bases and 10 bases, there was a span of 21 bases. CDR1 is SGHRS and CDR2 is YFSETQ in the germline V gene. CDR3 amino acids: CASSPGGGRFWEQFF. The CDR3 DNA reads as TGCGCCAGCAGCCCTGGAGGGGGGCGCTTTTGGGAGCAGTTCTTC.

The rearrangement links TRBV28 to TRBJ1-4; D gene unclear. This CDR3 is 13 amino acids long. Germline values: CDR1 MDHEN, CDR2 SYDVKM. V lost 3 bases, J lost 7 bases, and 9 bases lay in between. CDR3 sequence: CASSFSGSEKLFF. CDR3 DNA sequence: TGTGCCAGCAGTTTTTCAGGTTCTGAAAAACTGTTTTTT.

Written as DNA, the CDR3 is TGTGCCAGTTCGTTACAGAGGACGGATTTTGCCACTGAAGCTTTCTTT. Its translation: CASSLQRTDFATEAFF. This sequence joins TRBV19 and TRBJ1-1; D remains unclear. Germline-derived CDR1 and CDR2 are LNHDA and SQIVND (reference sequence). Trimming left V 8 bases short and J 4 bases short, with 23 bases between. The CDR3 sequence is 16 residues long. Drawing the rest from reference TRBV19 and TRBJ1-1, the complete variable domain is DGGITQSPKYLFRKEGQNVTLSCEQNLNHDAMYWYRQDPGQGLRLIYYSQIVNDFQKGDIAEGYSVSREKKESFPLTVTSAQKNPTAFYLCASSLQRTDFATEAFFGQGTRLTVV.

The chain is built from TRBV5-4 and TRBJ2-1; no clear D. Germline V CDR1 and CDR2: SGHNT, YYREEE (reference sequence). The CDR3 is 12 amino acids. V was trimmed by 1 base and J by 6 bases, leaving 5 bases between them. In DNA form, the CDR3 reads TGTGCCAGCAGCTTGTGGGTCAATGAGCAGTTCTTC. This sequence encodes CASSLWVNEQFF.